This T cell receptor (beta chain) emerged from a study of blood T cell repertoires in COVID-19. TCRdb's copy holds only in-frame clones and misses some; the assay was immunoSEQ multiplex PCR. The sample carries under 350,000 clones, 83% recorded once. The ends lost 6 bases at V and 4 bases at J; junction bases unmatched: 20. There are 18 residues in the CDR3. Germline V lookup: CDR1 SEHNR, CDR2 FQNEAQ (reference sequence). This chain uses TRBV7-9 with TRBJ2-7; 8 nucleotides align to TRBD1. Sequencing input: peripheral blood. The clonotype originates from a man aged 60-69 years who had recovered from COVID-19. CDR3 sequence (DNA): TGTGCCAGCAGTAGCTTAACCCTATCGACCGGACAGGGTTACGAGCAGTACTTC. Translating gives CASSSLTLSTGQGYEQYF.